This T cell receptor (beta chain) was identified in a study of T cells in Graves' hyperthyroidism and ophthalmopathy. Study findings and constraints: Among clonotypes expanded in thyroid above 0.001, most were also found in blood.

Notes on this clonotype: Its antigen is currently unknown.

Amplification of TCR beta CDR3 regions used RNA as the template. The HTBI primer set drove a first-round RT-PCR of the TCR CDR3. MiXCR, run by TCRdb on the multiplex PCR reads, gives a single entry per CDR3 protein. Found here are approximately 330,000 distinct CDR3 sequences, 12% to 15% of them singletons; the top ten hold 30% to 40%. The CDR3 extends over 21 amino acids. Germline V gene lookup returns CDR1 SGHVS and CDR2 FQNEAQ. V was pared by 5 bases and J by 1 base, with 19 bases of the junction left unmatched. Sequencing used blood. The TCR originated in a woman aged 40 to 50 with Graves' ophthalmopathy. The rearrangement joins TRBV7-8 to TRBJ1-5; 11 bases map to TRBD1. This chain's CDR3 is CASSLSFLGTGGIGSNQPQHF. CDR3 in DNA: TGTGCCAGCAGCCTCAGTTTCCTCGGGACAGGGGGGATCGGGAGCAATCAGCCCCAGCATTTT.